What follows is one T cell receptor (beta chain) and its context. Its antigen remains unknown. This sample is part of a study of a mutant IDH1 vaccine in newly diagnosed glioma. Trimming took 0 bases from V and 1 from J, leaving 9 bases between them. Germline V gene sequence: CDR1 MNHEY, CDR2 SVGAGI. There are 15 residues in the CDR3. TCRdb keeps only in-frame clones here, not all; method: immunoSEQ multiplex PCR. The sample yields fewer than 65,000 clones, 70% to 80% seen once. Study outcomes and limitations: A vaccine-induced immune response developed in about 93% of the patients.

Time point reported: baseline, week 1 (first vaccination visit). Treatment in this sample: pre-vaccination baseline after standard-of-care therapy. Patients carried new grade 3 or 4 IDH1-mutant astrocytomas lacking nuclear ATRX. The J gene is TRBJ1-1, the V gene TRBV6-5; D call uncertain. This sequence originates from a middle-aged woman with glioma. Material: PBMCs, obtained from a glioma patient treated with radiotherapy, temozolomide or both. The CDR3 nucleotides read TGTGCCAGCAGTTACTCGGTCAGAGGGAACACTGAAGCTTTCTTT. It translates to CASSYSVRGNTEAFF.